This TCR beta chain was documented in a study of shared clonotypes between healthy human individuals. Whole-study findings and limits: Rarefaction analysis demonstrated incomplete sorted-subset sequencing notwithstanding large depth.

This clone was found a few times. Its antigen is unknown. In the naive CD8 group, cells lacked CD45RO and were positively selected for CCR7, so terminally differentiated effector memory CD45RA+ cells were left out. CDR1 and CDR2 from the germline V gene are KGHSH and LQKENI. The CDR3 loop spans 15 amino acids. Between the trimmed V and J ends, which lost 8 bases and 7 bases, there was a span of 21 bases. Around 32,000 T cell genomes, or roughly 200 ng DNA, went into the sorted-subset replicate PCRs. Sequenced by immunoSEQ multiplex PCR; TCRdb stores in-frame clones only, minus some. The sample consists of 800,000 or so clones, roughly 96% of them appearing once.

The specimen was naive CD8+ T cells sorted from blood. The TCR comes from a man aged 25-40 years in good health. The chain recombines TRBV18 with TRBJ2-1; D is perhaps TRBD2 (5 bases). The DNA for the CDR3 is TGTGCCAGCCCTAAGCTTGAGGGCGATCGGAATGAGCAGTTCTTC. Its protein product is CASPKLEGDRNEQFF.